These T cell receptor beta chains were read from a single sample in a study of beta chain features in type 1 diabetes. Generated by immunoSEQ multiplex PCR, the TCRdb table keeps only in-frame clones and is missing some. The sample records 970,000 or so clones, roughly 16% being singletons. Sequences were obtained from naive CD4+ T cells from blood. Receptor source: a woman under 30 in good health. The CDR3 runs from the conserved cysteine through the conserved F or W. The D gene is left open where the match is weak. Clone size is not always given. Where it is, it says once, few, many or a class for expanded clones.

d_gene: .
v_gene: TRBV20-1
abundance: .
j_gene: TRBJ2-7
CDR3nt: TGCAGTGCTAGTCTCCGCTACGAGCAGTACTTC
CDR3aa: CSASLRYEQYF

d_gene: .
v_gene: TRBV6-5
abundance: few
j_gene: TRBJ1-1
CDR3nt: TGTGCCAGCAGTTATCGTAGAGGGGGCACTGAAGCTTTCTTT
CDR3aa: CASSYRRGGTEAFF

d_gene: .
v_gene: TRBV7-2
abundance: .
j_gene: TRBJ2-1
CDR3nt: TGTGCCAGCAGCTCCGCGGCCGGGGTGCCCTACAATGAGCAGTTCTTC
CDR3aa: CASSSAAGVPYNEQFF

d_gene: .
v_gene: TRBV7-2
abundance: .
j_gene: TRBJ1-2
CDR3nt: TGTGCCAGCAGCTTAGCCCGAGGGGCACAGGGCACCTATGGCTACACCTTC
CDR3aa: CASSLARGAQGTYGYTF

d_gene: TRBD2
v_gene: TRBV5-4
abundance: few
j_gene: TRBJ2-3
CDR3nt: TGTGCCAGCAGGACAGCGGGAGGGCGAGATACGCAGTATTTT
CDR3aa: CASRTAGGRDTQYF

d_gene: TRBD2
v_gene: TRBV7-9
abundance: few
j_gene: TRBJ2-7
CDR3nt: TGTGCCAGCAGCCCGAGGGGACTAGCGGGAGGGACCACCTACGAGCAGTACTTC
CDR3aa: CASSPRGLAGGTTYEQYF

d_gene: TRBD2
v_gene: TRBV4-1
abundance: .
j_gene: TRBJ2-1
CDR3nt: TGCGCCAGCAGCCAAGGACATAGCGGGGGTAATGAGCAGTTCTTC
CDR3aa: CASSQGHSGGNEQFF

d_gene: .
v_gene: TRBV4-3
abundance: few
j_gene: TRBJ2-5
CDR3nt: TGCGCCAGCAGCCAAGCTCAGAAGGCTCGGGAGACCCAGTACTTC
CDR3aa: CASSQAQKARETQYF

d_gene: .
v_gene: TRBV18
abundance: once
j_gene: TRBJ2-7
CDR3nt: TGTGCCAGCTCACCACAGGTCGGGACGGCCGCCTACGAGCAGTACTTC
CDR3aa: CASSPQVGTAAYEQYF

d_gene: TRBD2
v_gene: TRBV7-8
abundance: few
j_gene: TRBJ2-7
CDR3nt: TGTGCCAGCAGCTTACGACTAGCGGGATCCTACGAGCAGTACTTC
CDR3aa: CASSLRLAGSYEQYF

d_gene: .
v_gene: TRBV9
abundance: few
j_gene: TRBJ2-7
CDR3nt: TGTGCCAGCAGCGGGACCACTAGGGACGAGCAGTACTTC
CDR3aa: CASSGTTRDEQYF

d_gene: TRBD2
v_gene: TRBV4-3
abundance: .
j_gene: TRBJ2-7
CDR3nt: TGCGCCAGCAGCCAAGATGCGGCCGCTAGCGGATCCTACGAGCAGTACTTC
CDR3aa: CASSQDAAASGSYEQYF

d_gene: .
v_gene: TRBV15
abundance: few
j_gene: TRBJ2-1
CDR3nt: TGTGCCACCAGCAGAGAAGTTACCTCCGGCAATGAGCAGTTCTTC
CDR3aa: CATSREVTSGNEQFF

d_gene: .
v_gene: TRBV28
abundance: few
j_gene: TRBJ2-5
CDR3nt: TGTGCCAGCAGTTTAGGACTGCTAGGGACCCAGTACTTC
CDR3aa: CASSLGLLGTQYF

d_gene: .
v_gene: TRBV5-4
abundance: .
j_gene: TRBJ2-1
CDR3nt: TGTGCCAGCAGCTTGTCTCGAATCAGCTCCTACAATGAGCAGTTCTTC
CDR3aa: CASSLSRISSYNEQFF

d_gene: TRBD1
v_gene: TRBV28
abundance: few
j_gene: TRBJ2-3
CDR3nt: TGTGCCAGCAACGAGAGGACAGGGGTTGCAGATACGCAGTATTTT
CDR3aa: CASNERTGVADTQYF

d_gene: .
v_gene: TRBV6-5
abundance: .
j_gene: TRBJ1-2
CDR3nt: TGTGCCAGCAGTTACGCAGACCCCTACTATGGCTACACCTTC
CDR3aa: CASSYADPYYGYTF